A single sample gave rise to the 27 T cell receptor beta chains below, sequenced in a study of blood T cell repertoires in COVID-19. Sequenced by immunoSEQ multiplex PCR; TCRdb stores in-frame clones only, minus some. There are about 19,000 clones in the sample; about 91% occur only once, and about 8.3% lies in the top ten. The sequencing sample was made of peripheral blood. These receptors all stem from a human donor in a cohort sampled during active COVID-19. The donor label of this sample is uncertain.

For the CDR3, the DNA is TGTGCCATTCCGACAGGCTATGGCTACACCTTC. Translation: CAIPTGYGYTF. The chain uses TRBV19 and TRBJ1-2; D possibly corresponds to TRBD1 (6 bases). V lost 10 bases, J lost 4 bases, and 10 bases lay in between. Germline CDR1 is LNHDA and CDR2 is SQIVND (reference sequence). The CDR3 extends over 11 amino acids.

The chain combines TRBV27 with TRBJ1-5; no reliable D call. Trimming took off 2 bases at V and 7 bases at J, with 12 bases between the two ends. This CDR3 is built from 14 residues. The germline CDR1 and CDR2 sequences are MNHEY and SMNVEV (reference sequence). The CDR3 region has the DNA TGTGCCAGCAGTTTAACCGGGGTCGGACAGCCCCAGCATTTT. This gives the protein CASSLTGVGQPQHF.

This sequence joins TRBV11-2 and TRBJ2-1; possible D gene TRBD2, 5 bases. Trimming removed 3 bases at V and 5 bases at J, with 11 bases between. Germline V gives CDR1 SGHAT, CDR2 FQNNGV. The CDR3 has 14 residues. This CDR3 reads CASSFGSAHNEQFF. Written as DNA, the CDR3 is TGTGCCAGCAGCTTTGGTAGCGCCCACAATGAGCAGTTCTTC.

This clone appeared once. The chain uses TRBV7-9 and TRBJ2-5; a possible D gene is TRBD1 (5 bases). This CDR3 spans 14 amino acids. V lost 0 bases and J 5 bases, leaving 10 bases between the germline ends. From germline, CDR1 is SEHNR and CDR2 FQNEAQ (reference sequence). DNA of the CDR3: TGTGCCAGCAGCTTAGCGACAGAAAAGGAGACCCAGTACTTC. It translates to CASSLATEKETQYF.

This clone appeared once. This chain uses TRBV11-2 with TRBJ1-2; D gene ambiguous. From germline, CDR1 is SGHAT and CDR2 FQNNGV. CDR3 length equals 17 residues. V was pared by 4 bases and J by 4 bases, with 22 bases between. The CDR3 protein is CASSSLGGRAGAYGYTF. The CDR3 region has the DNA TGTGCCAGCAGCTCCCTTGGTGGGAGGGCCGGCGCCTATGGCTACACCTTC. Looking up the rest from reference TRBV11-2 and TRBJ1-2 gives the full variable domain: EAGVAQSPRYKIIEKRQSVAFWCNPISGHATLYWYQQILGQGPKLLIQFQNNGVVDDSQLPKDRFSAERLKGVDSTLKIQPAKLEDSAVYLCASSSLGGRAGAYGYTFGSGTRLTVV.

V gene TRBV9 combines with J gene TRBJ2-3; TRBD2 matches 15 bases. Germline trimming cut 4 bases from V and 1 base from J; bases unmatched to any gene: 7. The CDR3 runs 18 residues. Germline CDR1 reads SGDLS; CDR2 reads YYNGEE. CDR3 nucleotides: TGTGCCAGCAGCCCCAGGACTAGCGGGAGGGCCCGCACAGATACGCAGTATTTT. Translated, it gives CASSPRTSGRARTDTQYF.

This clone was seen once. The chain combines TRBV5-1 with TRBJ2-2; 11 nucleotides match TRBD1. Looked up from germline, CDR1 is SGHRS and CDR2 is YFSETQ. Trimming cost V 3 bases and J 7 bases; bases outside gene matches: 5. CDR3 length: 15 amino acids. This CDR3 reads CASSYGQGAGGELFF. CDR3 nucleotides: TGCGCCAGCAGCTACGGACAGGGGGCCGGCGGGGAGCTGTTTTTT.

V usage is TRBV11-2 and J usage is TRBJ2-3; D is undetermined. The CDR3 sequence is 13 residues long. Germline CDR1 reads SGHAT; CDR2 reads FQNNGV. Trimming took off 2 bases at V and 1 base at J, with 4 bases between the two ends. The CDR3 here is CASSLTGTDTQYF. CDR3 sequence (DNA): TGTGCCAGCAGCTTAACGGGCACAGATACGCAGTATTTT.

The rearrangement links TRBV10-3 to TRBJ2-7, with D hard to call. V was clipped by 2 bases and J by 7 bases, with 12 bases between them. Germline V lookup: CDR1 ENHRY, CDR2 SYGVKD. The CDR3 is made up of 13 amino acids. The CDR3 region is CAISEGDRREQYF. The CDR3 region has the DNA TGTGCCATCAGTGAGGGAGACCGTCGAGAGCAGTACTTC.

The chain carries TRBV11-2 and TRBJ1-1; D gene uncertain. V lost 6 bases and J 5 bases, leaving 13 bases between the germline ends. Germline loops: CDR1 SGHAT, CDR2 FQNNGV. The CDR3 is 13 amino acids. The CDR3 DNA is TGTGCCAGCAGTTTCTCGATGGAGACTGAAGCTTTCTTT. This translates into CASSFSMETEAFF.

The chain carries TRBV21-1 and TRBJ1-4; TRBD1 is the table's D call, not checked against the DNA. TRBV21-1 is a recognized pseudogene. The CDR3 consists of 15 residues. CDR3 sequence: CASSTRDRACEKLFF. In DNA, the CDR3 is TGTGCCAGCAGCACCCGGGACAGGGCATGTGAAAAACTGTTTTTT.

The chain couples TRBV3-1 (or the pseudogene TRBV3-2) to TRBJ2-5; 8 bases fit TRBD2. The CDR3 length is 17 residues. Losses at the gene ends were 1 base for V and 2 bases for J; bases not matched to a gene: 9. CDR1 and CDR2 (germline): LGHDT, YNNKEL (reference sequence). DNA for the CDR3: TGTGCCAGCAGCCAAGGCATCCAGCGGGAGTGGCAAGAGACCCAGTACTTC. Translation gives CASSQGIQREWQETQYF.

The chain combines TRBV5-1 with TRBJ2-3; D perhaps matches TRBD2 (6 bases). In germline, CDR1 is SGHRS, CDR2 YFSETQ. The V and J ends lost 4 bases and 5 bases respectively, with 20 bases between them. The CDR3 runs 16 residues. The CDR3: CASSPRGTGVGDTQYF. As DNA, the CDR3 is TGCGCCAGCAGCCCCAGAGGGACGGGAGTAGGAGATACGCAGTATTTT.

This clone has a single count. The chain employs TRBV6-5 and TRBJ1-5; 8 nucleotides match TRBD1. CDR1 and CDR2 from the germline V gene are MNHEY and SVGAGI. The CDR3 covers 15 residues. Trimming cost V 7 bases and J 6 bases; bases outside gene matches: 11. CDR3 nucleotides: TGTGCCAGCATTCCGTCCCAGGGGGCCTTTCAGCCCCAGCATTTT. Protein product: CASIPSQGAFQPQHF.

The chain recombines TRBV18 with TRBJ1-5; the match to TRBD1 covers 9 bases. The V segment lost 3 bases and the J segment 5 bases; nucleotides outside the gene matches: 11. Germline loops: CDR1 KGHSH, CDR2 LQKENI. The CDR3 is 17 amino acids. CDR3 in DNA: TGTGCCAGCTCACCTCCCCGGAGACAGGGGGTGGATCAGCCCCAGCATTTT. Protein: CASSPPRRQGVDQPQHF.

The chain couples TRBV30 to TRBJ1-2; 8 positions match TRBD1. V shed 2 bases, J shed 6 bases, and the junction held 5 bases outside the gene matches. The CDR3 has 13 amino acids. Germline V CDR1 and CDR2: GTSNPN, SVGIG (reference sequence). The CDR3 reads CAWSRDRPHGYTF. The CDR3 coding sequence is TGTGCCTGGAGTCGGGACAGGCCCCATGGCTACACCTTC.

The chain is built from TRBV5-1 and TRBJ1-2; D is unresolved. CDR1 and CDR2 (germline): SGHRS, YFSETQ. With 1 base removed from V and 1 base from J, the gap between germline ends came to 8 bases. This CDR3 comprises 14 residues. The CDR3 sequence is CASSLQADNYGYTF. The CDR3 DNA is TGCGCCAGCAGCTTGCAGGCAGATAACTATGGCTACACCTTC. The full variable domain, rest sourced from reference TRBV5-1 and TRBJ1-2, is KAGVTQTPRYLIKTRGQQVTLSCSPISGHRSVSWYQQTPGQGLQFLFEYFSETQRNKGNFPGRFSGRQFSNSRSEMNVSTLELGDSALYLCASSLQADNYGYTFGSGTRLTVV.

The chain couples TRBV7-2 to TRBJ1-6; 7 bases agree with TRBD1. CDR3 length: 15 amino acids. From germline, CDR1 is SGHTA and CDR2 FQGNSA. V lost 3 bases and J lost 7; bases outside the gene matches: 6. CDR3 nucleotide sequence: TGTGCCAGCAGCTTGCAGGGGGTCGGGAATTCACCCCTCCACTTT. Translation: CASSLQGVGNSPLHF. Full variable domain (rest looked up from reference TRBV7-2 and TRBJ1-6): GAGVSQSPSNKVTEKGKDVELRCDPISGHTALYWYRQSLGQGLEFLIYFQGNSAPDKSGLPSDRFSAERTGGSVSTLTIQRTQQEDSAVYLCASSLQGVGNSPLHFGNGTRLTVT.

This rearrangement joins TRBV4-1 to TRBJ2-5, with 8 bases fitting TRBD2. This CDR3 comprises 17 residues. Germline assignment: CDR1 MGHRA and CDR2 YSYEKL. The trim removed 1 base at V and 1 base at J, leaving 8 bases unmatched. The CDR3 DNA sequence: TGCGCCAGCAGCCAAGGATATAGCGGGGAGACCCAAGAGACCCAGTACTTC. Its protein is CASSQGYSGETQETQYF.

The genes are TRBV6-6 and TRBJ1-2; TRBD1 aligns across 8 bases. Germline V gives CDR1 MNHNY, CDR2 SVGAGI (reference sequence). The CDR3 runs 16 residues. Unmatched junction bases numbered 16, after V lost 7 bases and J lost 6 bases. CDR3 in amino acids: CASTSSRDRTVDGYTF. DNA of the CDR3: TGTGCCAGCACGTCCTCCCGGGACAGGACCGTTGATGGCTACACCTTC.

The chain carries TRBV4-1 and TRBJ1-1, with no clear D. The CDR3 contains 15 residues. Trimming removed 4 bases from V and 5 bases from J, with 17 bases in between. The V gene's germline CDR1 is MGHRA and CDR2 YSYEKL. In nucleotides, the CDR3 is TGCGCCAGCAGCCCGCGCTGGGCGGGCGAGACTGAAGCTTTCTTT. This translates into CASSPRWAGETEAFF.

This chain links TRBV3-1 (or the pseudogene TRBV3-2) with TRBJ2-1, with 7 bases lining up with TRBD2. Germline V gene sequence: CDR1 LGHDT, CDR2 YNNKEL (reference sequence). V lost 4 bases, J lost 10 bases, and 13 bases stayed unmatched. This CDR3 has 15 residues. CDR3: CASSPSSAGFGEQFF. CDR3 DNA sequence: TGTGCCAGCAGCCCCTCTTCAGCGGGGTTTGGAGAGCAGTTCTTC.

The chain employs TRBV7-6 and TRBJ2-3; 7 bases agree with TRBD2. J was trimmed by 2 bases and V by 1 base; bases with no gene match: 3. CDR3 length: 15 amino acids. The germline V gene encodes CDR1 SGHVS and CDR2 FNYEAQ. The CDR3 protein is CASSLGLADTDTQYF. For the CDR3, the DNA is TGTGCCAGCAGCTTAGGACTAGCAGACACAGATACGCAGTATTTT.

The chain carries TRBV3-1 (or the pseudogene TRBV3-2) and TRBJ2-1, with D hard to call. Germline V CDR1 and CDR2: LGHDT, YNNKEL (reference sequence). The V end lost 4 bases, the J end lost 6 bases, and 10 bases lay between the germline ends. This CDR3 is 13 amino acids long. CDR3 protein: CASSRSGRNEQFF. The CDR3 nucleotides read TGTGCCAGCAGCCGCTCAGGCCGCAATGAGCAGTTCTTC.

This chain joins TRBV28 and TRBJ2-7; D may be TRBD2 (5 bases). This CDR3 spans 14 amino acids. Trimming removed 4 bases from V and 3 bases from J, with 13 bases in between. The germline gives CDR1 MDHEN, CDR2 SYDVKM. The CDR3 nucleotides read TGTGCCAGCAGTTCTCACCCTCGGGACTACGAGCAGTACTTC. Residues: CASSSHPRDYEQYF.

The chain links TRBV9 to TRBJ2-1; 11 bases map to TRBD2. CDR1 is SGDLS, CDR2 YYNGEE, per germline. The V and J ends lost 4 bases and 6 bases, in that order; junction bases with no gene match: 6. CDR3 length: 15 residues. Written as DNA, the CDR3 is TGTGCCAGCAGCTCAGGGACTAGCGGAGCCAATGAGCAGTTCTTC. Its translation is CASSSGTSGANEQFF.

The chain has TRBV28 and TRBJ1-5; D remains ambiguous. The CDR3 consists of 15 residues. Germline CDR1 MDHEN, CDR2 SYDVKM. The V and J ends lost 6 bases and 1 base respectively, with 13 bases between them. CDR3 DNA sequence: TGTGCCAGCAGCAAAGGAGGGCAGAGCAATCAGCCCCAGCATTTT. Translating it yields CASSKGGQSNQPQHF.